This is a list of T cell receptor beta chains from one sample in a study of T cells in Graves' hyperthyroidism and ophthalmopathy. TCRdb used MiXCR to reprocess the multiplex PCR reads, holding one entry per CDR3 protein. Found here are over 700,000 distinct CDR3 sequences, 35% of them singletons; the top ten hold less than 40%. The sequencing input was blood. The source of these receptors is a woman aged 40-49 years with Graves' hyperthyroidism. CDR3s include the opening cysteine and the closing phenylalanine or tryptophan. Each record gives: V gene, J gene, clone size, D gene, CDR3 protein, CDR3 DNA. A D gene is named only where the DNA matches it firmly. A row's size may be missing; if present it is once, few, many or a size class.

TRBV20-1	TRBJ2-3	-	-	CSGRADIPTGTQYF	TGCAGTGGTAGAGCGGACATCCCTACTGGTACGCAGTATTTT
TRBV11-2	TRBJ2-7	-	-	CASSPPQGSYEQYF	TGTGCCAGCAGCCCACCTCAGGGTTCCTACGAGCAGTACTTC
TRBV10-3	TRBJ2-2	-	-	CAWKGAGELFF	TGTGCCTGGAAAGGGGCCGGGGAGCTGTTTTTT
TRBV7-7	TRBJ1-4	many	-	CASSPSGTFNEKLFF	TGTGCTAGCAGCCCTTCCGGGACTTTTAATGAAAAACTGTTTTTT
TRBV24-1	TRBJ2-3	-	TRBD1	CATSDLGTGDTDTQYF	TGTGCCACCAGTGACCTCGGGACAGGGGACACAGATACGCAGTATTTT
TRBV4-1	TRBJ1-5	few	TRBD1	CASSQADRDGNQPQHF	TGCGCCAGCAGCCAGGCGGACAGGGATGGGAATCAGCCCCAGCATTTT
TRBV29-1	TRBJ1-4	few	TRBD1	CSVSNRGQNEKLFF	TGCAGCGTTTCAAACAGGGGGCAAAACGAAAAACTGTTTTTT
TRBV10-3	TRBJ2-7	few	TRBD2	CAITSGREQYF	TGTGCCATCACCTCCGGGAGGGAGCAGTACTTC
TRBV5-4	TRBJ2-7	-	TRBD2	CASSLGTSGSISYEQYF	TGTGCCAGCAGCTTAGGGACTAGCGGTTCAATTTCCTACGAGCAGTACTTC
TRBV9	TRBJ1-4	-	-	CASSQSGRELFF	TGTGCCAGCAGCCAATCGGGGCGGGAACTGTTTTTT
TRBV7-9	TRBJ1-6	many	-	CASSFQGTDSPLHF	TGTGCCAGCAGCTTTCAGGGGACGGATTCACCCCTCCACTTT
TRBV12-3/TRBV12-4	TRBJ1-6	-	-	CASSYSDAVNSPLHF	TGTGCCAGCAGTTACTCGGACGCCGTGAATTCACCCCTCCACTTT
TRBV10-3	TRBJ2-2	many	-	CAISPHGTKGSGELFF	TGTGCCATCAGTCCGCACGGGACCAAAGGGTCCGGGGAGCTGTTTTTT
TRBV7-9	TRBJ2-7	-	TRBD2	CASSPSVSGGIEQYF	TGTGCCAGCAGCCCTTCCGTTAGCGGGGGGATCGAGCAGTACTTC
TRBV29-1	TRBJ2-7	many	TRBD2	CSVELAENYEQYF	TGCAGCGTCGAACTAGCGGAAAATTACGAGCAGTACTTC
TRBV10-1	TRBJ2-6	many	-	CASSEGAGANVLTF	TGCGCCAGCAGTGAGGGGGCTGGGGCCAACGTCCTGACTTTC
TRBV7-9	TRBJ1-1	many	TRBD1	CASSSEDRLNTEAFF	TGTGCCAGCAGCTCCGAGGACAGGTTGAACACTGAAGCTTTCTTT
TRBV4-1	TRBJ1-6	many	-	CASSQVGNSPLHF	TGCGCCAGCAGCCAAGTTGGTAATTCACCCCTCCACTTT
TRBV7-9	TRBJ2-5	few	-	CASSFTGGAPSETQYF	TGTGCCAGCAGCTTTACTGGGGGGGCGCCTTCCGAGACCCAGTACTTC
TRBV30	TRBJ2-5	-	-	CAWVGGGETQYF	TGTGCCTGGGTGGGCGGAGGAGAGACCCAGTACTTC
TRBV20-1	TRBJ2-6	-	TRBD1	CSASPQGQGFLDGANVLTF	TGCAGTGCTAGTCCCCAGGGACAGGGCTTCTTGGATGGGGCCAACGTCCTGACTTTC
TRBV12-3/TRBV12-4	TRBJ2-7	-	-	CASSLPSGTKTTSYEQYF	TGTGCCAGCAGTCTACCGTCCGGGACCAAAACCACTTCCTACGAGCAGTACTTC
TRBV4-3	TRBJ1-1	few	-	CASSHPPDSTREAFF	TGCGCCAGCAGCCATCCGCCAGATTCGACTCGAGAAGCTTTCTTT
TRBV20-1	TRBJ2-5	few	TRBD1	CSARDLSLTGGSGPQETQYF	TGCAGTGCTAGAGATCTGAGCTTGACAGGGGGGTCGGGCCCGCAAGAGACCCAGTACTTC
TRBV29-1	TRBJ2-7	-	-	CSVDDGEQYF	TGCAGCGTTGACGACGGGGAGCAGTACTTC